The present entry profiles one T cell receptor beta chain with its context. The entry originates in a study of blood T cell repertoires in COVID-19. Study in general: Acute and convalescent COVID-19 specimens originated in the United States, Italy and Spain.

Study processing details: Amplification with reference gene primers provided the estimates of nucleated cell counts. The table came from immunoSEQ multiplex PCR; TCRdb's copy has only in-frame clones and leaves some out. V and J calls and clone size are given by that table; D and trimming were obtained from the DNA. The sample has about 44,000 clones, 75% to 90% seen once. Germline V gives CDR1 SGHVS, CDR2 FNYEAQ. V was clipped by 8 bases and J by 0 bases, with 17 bases between them. The CDR3 spans 15 residues. The sample was peripheral blood. This receptor was obtained from an elderly woman in a cohort sampled during active or convalescent COVID-19. The rearrangement joins TRBV7-6 to TRBJ2-7; a possible D gene is TRBD2 (5 bases). CDR3 sequence: CASGPGSSSSYEQYF. CDR3 bases: TGTGCCAGCGGGCCGGGGTCGTCGAGCTCCTACGAGCAGTACTTC.